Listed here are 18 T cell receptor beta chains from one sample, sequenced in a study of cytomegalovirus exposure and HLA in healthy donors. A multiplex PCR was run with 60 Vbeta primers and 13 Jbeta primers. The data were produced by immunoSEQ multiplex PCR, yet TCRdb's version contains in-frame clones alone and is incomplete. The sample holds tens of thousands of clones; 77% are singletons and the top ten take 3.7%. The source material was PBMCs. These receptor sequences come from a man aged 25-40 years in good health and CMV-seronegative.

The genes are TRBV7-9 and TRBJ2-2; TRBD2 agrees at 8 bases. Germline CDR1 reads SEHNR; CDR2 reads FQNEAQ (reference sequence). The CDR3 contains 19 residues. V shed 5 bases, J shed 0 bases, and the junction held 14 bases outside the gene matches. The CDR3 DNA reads TGTGCCAGCAGCCCCCAAGCCCATTCAGCGGGAGCGAACACCGGGGAGCTGTTTTTT. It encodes CASSPQAHSAGANTGELFF.

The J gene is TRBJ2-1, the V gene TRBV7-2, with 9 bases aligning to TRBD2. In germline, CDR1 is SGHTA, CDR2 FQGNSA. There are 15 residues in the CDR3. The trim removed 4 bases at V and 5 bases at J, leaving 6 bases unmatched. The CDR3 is CASSSIAGANNEQFF. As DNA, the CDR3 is TGTGCCAGCAGCTCCATAGCGGGGGCGAACAATGAGCAGTTCTTC.

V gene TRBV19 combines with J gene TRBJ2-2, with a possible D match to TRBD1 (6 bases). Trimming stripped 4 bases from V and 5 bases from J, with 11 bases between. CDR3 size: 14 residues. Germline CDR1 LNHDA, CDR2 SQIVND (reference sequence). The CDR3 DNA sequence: TGTGCCAGTAGTAAAGGACAGACTACCGGGGAGCTGTTTTTT. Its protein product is CASSKGQTTGELFF. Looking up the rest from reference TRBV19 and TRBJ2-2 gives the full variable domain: DGGITQSPKYLFRKEGQNVTLSCEQNLNHDAMYWYRQDPGQGLRLIYYSQIVNDFQKGDIAEGYSVSREKKESFPLTVTSAQKNPTAFYLCASSKGQTTGELFFGEGSRLTVL.

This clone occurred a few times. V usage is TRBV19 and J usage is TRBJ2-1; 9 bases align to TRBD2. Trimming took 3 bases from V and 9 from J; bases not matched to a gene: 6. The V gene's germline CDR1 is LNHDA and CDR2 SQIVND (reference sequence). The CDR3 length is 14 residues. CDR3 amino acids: CASSITAGGGEQFF. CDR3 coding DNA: TGTGCCAGTAGTATTACGGCGGGAGGGGGTGAGCAGTTCTTC.

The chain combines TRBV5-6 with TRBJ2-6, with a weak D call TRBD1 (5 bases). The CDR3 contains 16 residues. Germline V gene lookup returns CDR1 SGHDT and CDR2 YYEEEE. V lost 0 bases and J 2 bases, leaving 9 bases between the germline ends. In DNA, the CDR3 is TGTGCCAGCAGCTTGGGTTTAGGGGCTGGGGCCAACGTCCTGACTTTC. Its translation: CASSLGLGAGANVLTF. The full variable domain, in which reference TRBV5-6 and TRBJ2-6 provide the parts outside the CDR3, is DAGVTQSPTHLIKTRGQQVTLRCSPKSGHDTVSWYQQALGQGPQFIFQYYEEEERQRGNFPDRFSGHQFPNYSSELNVNALLLGDSALYLCASSLGLGAGANVLTFGAGSRLTVL.

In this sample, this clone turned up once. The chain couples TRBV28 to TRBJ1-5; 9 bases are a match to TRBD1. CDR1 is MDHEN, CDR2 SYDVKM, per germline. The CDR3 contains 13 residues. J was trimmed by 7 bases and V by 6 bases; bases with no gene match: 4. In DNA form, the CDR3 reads TGTGCCAGCAGGAAGACAGGGGGACAGCCCCAGCATTTT. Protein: CASRKTGGQPQHF.

CDR3 sequence reads: CASSQTVSDTQYF. The CDR3 nucleotides are TGTGCCAGCAGCCAAACAGTTTCAGATACGCAGTATTTT. V gene TRBV4-2 combines with J gene TRBJ2-3; no clear D. Germline CDR1 LGHNA, CDR2 YNFKEQ. CDR3 size: 13 residues. Between the trimmed V and J ends, which lost 2 bases and 4 bases, there was a span of 7 bases.

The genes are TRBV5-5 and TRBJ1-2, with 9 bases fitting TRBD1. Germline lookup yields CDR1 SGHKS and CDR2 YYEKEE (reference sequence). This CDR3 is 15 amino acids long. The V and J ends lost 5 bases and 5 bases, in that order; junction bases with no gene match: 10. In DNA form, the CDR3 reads TGTGCCAGCAGTGGTGGACAGGGGATCTCTTATGGCTACACCTTC. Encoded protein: CASSGGQGISYGYTF.

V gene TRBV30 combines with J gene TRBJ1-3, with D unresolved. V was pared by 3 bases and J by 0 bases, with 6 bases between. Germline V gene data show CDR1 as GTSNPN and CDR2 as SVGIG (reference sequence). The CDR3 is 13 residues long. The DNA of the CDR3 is TGTGCCTGGAGCGAGGACTCTGGAAACACCATATATTTT. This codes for CAWSEDSGNTIYF.

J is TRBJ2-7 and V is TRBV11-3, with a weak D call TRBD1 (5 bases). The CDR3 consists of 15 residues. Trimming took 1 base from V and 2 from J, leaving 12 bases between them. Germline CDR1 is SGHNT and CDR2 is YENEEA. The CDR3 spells CASSLGAGPTYEQYF. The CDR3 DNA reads TGTGCCAGCAGCTTAGGGGCAGGGCCCACCTACGAGCAGTACTTC.

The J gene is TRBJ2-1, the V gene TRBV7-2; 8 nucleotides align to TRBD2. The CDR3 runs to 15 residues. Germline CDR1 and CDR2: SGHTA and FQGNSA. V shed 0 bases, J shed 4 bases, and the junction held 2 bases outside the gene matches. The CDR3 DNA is TGTGCCAGCAGCTTAGCAGGACTAGCTTACAATGAGCAGTTCTTC. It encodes CASSLAGLAYNEQFF. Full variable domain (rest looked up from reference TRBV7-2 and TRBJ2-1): GAGVSQSPSNKVTEKGKDVELRCDPISGHTALYWYRQSLGQGLEFLIYFQGNSAPDKSGLPSDRFSAERTGGSVSTLTIQRTQQEDSAVYLCASSLAGLAYNEQFFGPGTRLTVL.

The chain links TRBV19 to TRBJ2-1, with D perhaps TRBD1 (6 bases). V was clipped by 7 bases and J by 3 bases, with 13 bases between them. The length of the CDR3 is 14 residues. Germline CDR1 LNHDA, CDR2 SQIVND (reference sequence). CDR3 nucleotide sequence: TGTGCCAGTACTACAGGGACATACTACAATGAGCAGTTCTTC. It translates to CASTTGTYYNEQFF.

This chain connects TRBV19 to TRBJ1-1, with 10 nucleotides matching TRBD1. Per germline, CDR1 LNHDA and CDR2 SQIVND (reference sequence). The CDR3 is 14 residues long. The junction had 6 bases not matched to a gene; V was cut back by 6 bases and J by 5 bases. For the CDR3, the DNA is TGTGCCAGTAGATTCCGGGACAGGGGTACTGAAGCTTTCTTT. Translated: CASRFRDRGTEAFF.

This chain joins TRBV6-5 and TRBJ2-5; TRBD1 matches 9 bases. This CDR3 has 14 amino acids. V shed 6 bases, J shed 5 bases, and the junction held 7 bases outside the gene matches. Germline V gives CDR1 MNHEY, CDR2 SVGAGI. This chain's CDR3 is CASRGTGRRETQYF. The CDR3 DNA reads TGTGCCAGCAGAGGGACAGGGAGGCGCGAGACCCAGTACTTC.

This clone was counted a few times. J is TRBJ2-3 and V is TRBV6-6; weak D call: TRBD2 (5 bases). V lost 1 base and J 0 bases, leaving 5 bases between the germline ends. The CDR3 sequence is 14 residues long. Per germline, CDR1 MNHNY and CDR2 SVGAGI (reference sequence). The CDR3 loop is CASSYWTSTDTQYF. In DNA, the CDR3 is TGTGCCAGCAGTTACTGGACTAGCACAGATACGCAGTATTTT.

The CDR3 spells CASSLRAVAGGQGFYEQYF. CDR3 bases: TGTGCCAGCAGCCTCCGTGCGGTAGCGGGGGGGCAAGGATTTTACGAGCAGTACTTC. The chain links TRBV7-9 to TRBJ2-7, with 11 bases identical to TRBD2. With 5 bases clipped from V and 4 bases from J, the junction kept 19 bases outside the gene matches. Germline assignment: CDR1 SEHNR and CDR2 FQNEAQ (reference sequence). This CDR3 contains 19 residues.

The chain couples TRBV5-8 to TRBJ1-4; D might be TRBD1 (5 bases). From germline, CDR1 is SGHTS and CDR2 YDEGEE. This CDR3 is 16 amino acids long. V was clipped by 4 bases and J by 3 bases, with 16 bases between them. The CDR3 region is CASSLGGGTSNEKLFF. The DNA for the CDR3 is TGTGCCAGCAGCCTGGGCGGAGGGACGTCTAATGAAAAACTGTTTTTT.

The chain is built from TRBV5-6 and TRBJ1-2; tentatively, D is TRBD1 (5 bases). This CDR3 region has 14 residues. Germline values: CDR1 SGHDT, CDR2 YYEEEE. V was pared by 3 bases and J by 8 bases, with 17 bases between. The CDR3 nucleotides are TGTGCCAGCAGCTCGGGACTGACAGTAGAAGGCTACACCTTC. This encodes CASSSGLTVEGYTF.